The clone carrying this T cell receptor (beta chain) was recorded a few times. This specimen belongs to a study of blood T cell repertoires in COVID-19. Clones were sequenced by immunoSEQ multiplex PCR, and TCRdb holds only the in-frame ones, with some missing. The table has about 300,000 clones, approximately 90% seen once. The germline gives CDR1 LNHDA, CDR2 SQIVND (reference sequence). V lost 9 bases and J lost 7; bases outside the gene matches: 7. This CDR3 has 14 residues. The chain is built from TRBV19 and TRBJ2-1; TRBD1 agrees at 12 bases. This sequence originates from a woman aged 25 to 39 who had recovered from COVID-19. The material sequenced was peripheral blood. CDR3 region: CASTRDRGLNEQFF. The DNA of the CDR3 is TGTGCCAGCACTCGGGACAGGGGGCTTAATGAGCAGTTCTTC.